The rows below give T cell receptor beta chains drawn from one sample of a study of CD8 T cells in Susac syndrome. TCRdb reprocessed the immunoSEQ multiplex PCR reads with MiXCR, giving one entry per CDR3 protein. The sample holds 350,000 to 550,000 distinct CDR3 sequences; more than 70% are singletons and the top ten take approximately 0.11%. Sequencing was performed on CD8+ T cells from PBMCs. The receptors come from a human donor with multiple sclerosis. Both conserved end residues are part of each CDR3. Rows give clone size only sometimes, using once, few, many, or a class for an expanded clone.

v_gene	j_gene	abundance	CDR3aa
TRBV19	TRBJ1-5	once	CASTGTGSFGQPQHF
TRBV28	TRBJ2-7	-	CASKGLWYEQYF
TRBV29-1	TRBJ2-1	-	CSVVSRGGHEQFF
TRBV2	TRBJ2-7	-	CASSEGTATTYEQYF
TRBV19	TRBJ2-5	-	CASSIGVAPGETQYF
TRBV6-5	TRBJ2-1	few	CASSYSVSVGEQFF
TRBV7-9	TRBJ2-7	-	CASSLGGWDGDYEQYF
TRBV7-9	TRBJ2-1	-	CASSTFLQREVNEQFF
TRBV7-9	TRBJ2-1	-	CASSSTAGGVYNEQFF
TRBV2	TRBJ2-5	-	CASSARGGAQETQYF
TRBV4-1	TRBJ1-1	-	CASSQRETFSEAFF
TRBV27	TRBJ1-1	-	CASSLGVITEAFF
TRBV2	TRBJ2-3	-	CASEGLAGDVSTDTQYF
TRBV15	TRBJ2-1	-	CATSAYRSYNEQFF
TRBV24-1	TRBJ2-5	-	CATSDPRGTPETQYF
TRBV6-1	TRBJ2-1	few	CASSPGQPYNEQFF
TRBV10-3	TRBJ2-1	-	CAISEGLAGGNEQFF